The source of this T cell receptor (beta chain) is a study of graft-versus-host responses after intestinal transplantation. Study overall: Each of the recipients got a multivisceral, liver-intestinal, or isolated intestinal transplant.

Regarding the study as a whole: Some patients had graft-donor T cell macrochimerism. In their allografts, the ratios of graft-versus-host to host-versus-graft T cell clones were high.

On this clone itself: What it binds is not known.

The assay was immunoSEQ multiplex PCR, and TCRdb's table has in-frame clones only and misses some. The repertoire holds 70,000 or so clones, approximately 84% seen once, with approximately 0.39% in the top ten. J gave up 0 bases and V 10 bases, and 8 bases lay outside the gene matches. Germline V gene lookup returns CDR1 SEHNR and CDR2 FQNEAQ (reference sequence). CDR3 size: 16 residues. Sequencing used unstimulated CD4+ T cells sorted from spleen or lymph node cells, obtained before transplant. The chain uses TRBV7-9 and TRBJ2-2, with TRBD2 matching over 10 bases. This TCR was sampled from a human donor who was the organ donor for an intestinal transplant. As DNA, the CDR3 is TGTGCCATCCCAGCGGGGGGGGGCACGAACACCGGGGAGCTGTTTTTT. Translating gives CAIPAGGGTNTGELFF.